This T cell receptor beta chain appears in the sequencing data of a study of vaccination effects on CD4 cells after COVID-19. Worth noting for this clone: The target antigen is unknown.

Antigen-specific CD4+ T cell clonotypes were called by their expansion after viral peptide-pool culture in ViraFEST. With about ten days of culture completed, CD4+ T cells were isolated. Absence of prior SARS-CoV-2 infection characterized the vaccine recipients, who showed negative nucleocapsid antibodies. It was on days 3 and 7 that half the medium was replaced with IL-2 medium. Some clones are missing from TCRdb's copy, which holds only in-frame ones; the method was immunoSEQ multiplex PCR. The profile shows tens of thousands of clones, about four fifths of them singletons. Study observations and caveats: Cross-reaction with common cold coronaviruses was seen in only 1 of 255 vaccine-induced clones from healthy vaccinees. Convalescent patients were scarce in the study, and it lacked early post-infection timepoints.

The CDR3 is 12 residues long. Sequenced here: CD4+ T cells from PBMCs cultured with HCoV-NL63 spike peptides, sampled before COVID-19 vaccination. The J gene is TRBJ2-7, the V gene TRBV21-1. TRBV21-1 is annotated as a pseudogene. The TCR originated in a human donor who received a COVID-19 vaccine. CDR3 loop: CASSKKGSEQYV. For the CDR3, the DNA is TGTGCCAGCAGCAAAAAGGGGAGCGAGCAGTACGTC.